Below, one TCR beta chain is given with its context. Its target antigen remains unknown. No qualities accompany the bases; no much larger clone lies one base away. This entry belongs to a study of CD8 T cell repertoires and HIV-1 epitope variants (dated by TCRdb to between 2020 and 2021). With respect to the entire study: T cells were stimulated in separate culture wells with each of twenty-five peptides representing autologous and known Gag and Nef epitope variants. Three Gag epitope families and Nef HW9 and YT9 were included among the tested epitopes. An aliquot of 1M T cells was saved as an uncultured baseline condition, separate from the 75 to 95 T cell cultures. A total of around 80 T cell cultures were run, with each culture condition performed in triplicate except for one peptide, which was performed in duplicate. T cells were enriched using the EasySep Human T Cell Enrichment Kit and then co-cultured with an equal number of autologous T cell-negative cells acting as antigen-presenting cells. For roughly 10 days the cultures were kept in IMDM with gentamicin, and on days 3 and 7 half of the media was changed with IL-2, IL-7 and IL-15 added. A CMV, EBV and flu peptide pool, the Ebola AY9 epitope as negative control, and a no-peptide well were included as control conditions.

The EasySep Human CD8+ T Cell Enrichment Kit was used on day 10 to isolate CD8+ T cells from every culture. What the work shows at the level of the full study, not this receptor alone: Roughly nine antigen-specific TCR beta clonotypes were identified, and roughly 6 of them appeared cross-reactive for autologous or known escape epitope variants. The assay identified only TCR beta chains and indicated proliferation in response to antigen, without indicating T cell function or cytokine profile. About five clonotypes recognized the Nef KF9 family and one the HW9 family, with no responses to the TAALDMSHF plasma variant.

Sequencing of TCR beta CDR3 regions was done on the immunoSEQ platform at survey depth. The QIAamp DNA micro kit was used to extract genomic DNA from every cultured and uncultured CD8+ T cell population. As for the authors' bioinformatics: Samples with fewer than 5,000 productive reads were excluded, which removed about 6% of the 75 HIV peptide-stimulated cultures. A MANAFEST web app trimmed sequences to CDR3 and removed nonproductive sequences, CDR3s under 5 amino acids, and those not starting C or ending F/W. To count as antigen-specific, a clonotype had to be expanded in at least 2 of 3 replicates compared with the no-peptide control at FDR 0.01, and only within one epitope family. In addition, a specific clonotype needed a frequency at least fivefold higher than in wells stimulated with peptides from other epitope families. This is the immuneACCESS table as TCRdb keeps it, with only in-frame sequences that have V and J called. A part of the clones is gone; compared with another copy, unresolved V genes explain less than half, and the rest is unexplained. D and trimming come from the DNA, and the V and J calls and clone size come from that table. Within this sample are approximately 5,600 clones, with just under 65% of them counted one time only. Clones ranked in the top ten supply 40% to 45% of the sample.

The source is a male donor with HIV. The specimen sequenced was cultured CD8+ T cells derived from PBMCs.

The DNA reads TGTGCCTGGAGTTACACAGGAGCGGTTACTGATGAGCAGTTCTTC. It codes for CAWSYTGAVTDEQFF. The chain uses TRBV30 and TRBJ2-1; the D segment is perhaps TRBD1 or TRBD2, each sharing 5 matched bases. The CDR3 runs 15 amino acids, cysteine and phenylalanine included. CDR3 DNA only is kept here, 45 bases in frame from base 1. CDR1 and CDR2, per the germline V gene (reference sequence), are GTSNPN and SVGIG. At the junction V is shortened by 2 bases and J by 8 bases, with 19 bases in between.